The 26 T cell receptor beta chains presented below share a single source sample, sequenced in a study of cytomegalovirus exposure and HLA in healthy donors. The study ran its PCR with 60 Vbeta and 13 Jbeta primers. Assay used: immunoSEQ multiplex PCR; TCRdb lists only in-frame clones, some missing. This table holds about 160,000 clones, 65% to 85% found once. Sequencing was carried out using PBMCs. These TCRs come from a boy aged 2 to 10 in good health and CMV-seronegative.

The J gene is TRBJ2-1, the V gene TRBV9, with 12 bases that match TRBD2. Looked up from germline, CDR1 is SGDLS and CDR2 is YYNGEE. This CDR3 contains 15 residues. With 0 bases clipped from V and 6 bases from J, the junction kept 1 base outside the gene matches. The CDR3, as DNA: TGTGCCAGCAGCGTAGCTAGCGGGGGGGCCAATGAGCAGTTCTTC. It specifies CASSVASGGANEQFF.

The CDR3 protein is CSVGLAGETGELFF. The CDR3 DNA reads TGCAGCGTCGGACTAGCGGGAGAGACCGGGGAGCTGTTTTTT. The chain carries TRBV29-1 and TRBJ2-2; TRBD2 matches 13 bases. Germline V gives CDR1 SQVTM, CDR2 ANQGSEA. Unmatched junction bases numbered 3, after V lost 6 bases and J lost 5 bases. This CDR3 region has 14 residues.

The chain recombines TRBV7-2 with TRBJ2-1; 7 bases are a match to TRBD2. This CDR3 comprises 14 residues. Losses at the gene ends were 7 bases for V and 4 bases for J; bases not matched to a gene: 7. The germline gives CDR1 SGHTA, CDR2 FQGNSA. The CDR3 protein is CASIKAGLYNEQFF. The CDR3 nucleotides read TGTGCCAGCATAAAAGCGGGACTATACAATGAGCAGTTCTTC.

The chain is built from TRBV30 and TRBJ2-7, with D possibly TRBD1 on 5 matching bases. This CDR3 comprises 13 residues. Germline V lookup: CDR1 GTSNPN, CDR2 SVGIG (reference sequence). Trimming took 1 base from V and 2 from J, leaving 9 bases between them. The DNA of the CDR3 is TGTGCCTGGAGTGGTGGCAGGGCCTACGAGCAGTACGTC. This gives the protein CAWSGGRAYEQYV.

This rearrangement joins TRBV21-1 to TRBJ2-7; TRBD1 is the table's D call, not checked against the DNA. TRBV21-1 is recorded as a pseudogene. CDR3 length equals 16 residues. The CDR3 loop reads CASSKIKDRSSYEQYV. The CDR3 DNA follows: TGTGCCAGCAGCAAAATAAAGGACAGGAGCTCCTACGAGCAGTACGTC.

The chain uses TRBV27 and TRBJ2-1; 7 bases line up with TRBD1. With 3 bases clipped from V and 0 bases from J, the junction kept 2 bases outside the gene matches. The V gene's germline CDR1 is MNHEY and CDR2 SMNVEV (reference sequence). The CDR3 spans 15 residues. The CDR3: CASSFGDSSYNEQFF. CDR3 nucleotides: TGTGCCAGCAGTTTTGGGGACAGCTCCTACAATGAGCAGTTCTTC.

The chain links TRBV5-6 to TRBJ1-5, with D perhaps matching TRBD1 (6 bases). Germline values: CDR1 SGHDT, CDR2 YYEEEE. V lost 0 bases to trimming and J lost 6 bases, with 10 bases between them. This CDR3 comprises 14 residues. CDR3 nucleotides: TGTGCCAGCAGCTTGGAAGGGGGTGGTCAGCCCCAGCATTTT. Its protein is CASSLEGGGQPQHF.

J is TRBJ2-7 and V is TRBV30, with D perhaps TRBD2 (7 bases). V lost 1 base and J lost 6, with 10 bases in between. The germline CDR1 and CDR2 sequences are GTSNPN and SVGIG (reference sequence). The CDR3 has 12 amino acids. For the CDR3, the DNA is TGTGCCTGGAGTGAGGGGGGGGGCGAGCAGTACGTC. This encodes CAWSEGGGEQYV.

This chain connects TRBV13 to TRBJ2-3; possible D gene TRBD1, 6 bases. CDR3 size: 16 residues. Germline V gives CDR1 PRHDT, CDR2 FYEKMQ (reference sequence). The ends were cut back, 4 bases at V and 0 bases at J, with 14 bases in the middle. CDR3 amino acids: CASSSGQFTSTDTQYF. As DNA, the CDR3 is TGTGCCAGCAGCTCCGGACAGTTTACGAGCACAGATACGCAGTATTTT.

The CDR3 loop reads CASSLEAGQGEGYTF. CDR3 coding DNA: TGCGCCAGCAGCTTGGAGGCCGGACAGGGAGAAGGCTACACCTTC. The rearrangement joins TRBV5-1 to TRBJ1-2, with 8 bases aligning to TRBD1. This CDR3 has 15 residues. The ends lost 0 bases at V and 8 bases at J; junction bases unmatched: 9. Germline V gives CDR1 SGHRS, CDR2 YFSETQ.

The chain couples TRBV7-2 to TRBJ1-4; 8 positions match TRBD1. Trimming at V came to 6 bases and at J to 5 bases, leaving 5 bases not matched to a gene. CDR1 is SGHTA and CDR2 is FQGNSA in the germline V gene. CDR3 length: 14 residues. The CDR3 DNA reads as TGTGCCAGCAGACTACAGGGGGGAAATGAAAAACTGTTTTTT. This translates into CASRLQGGNEKLFF.

The chain employs TRBV23-1 and TRBJ1-4, with unresolved D. TRBV23-1 carries the ORF label, with uncertain function. V was trimmed by 7 bases and J by 4 bases, leaving 19 bases between them. The CDR3 has 16 residues. The CDR3 region is CASIGEGKKGNEKLFF. CDR3 sequence (DNA): TGCGCCAGCATCGGAGAGGGAAAAAAGGGTAATGAAAAACTGTTTTTT.

The chain uses TRBV7-9 and TRBJ2-5; the D is unclear. The V and J ends lost 0 bases and 2 bases respectively, with 4 bases between them. Germline values: CDR1 SEHNR, CDR2 FQNEAQ (reference sequence). The CDR3 consists of 13 residues. The DNA for the CDR3 is TGTGCCAGCAGCTTAGCCACTCAAGAGACCCAGTACTTC. Translating gives CASSLATQETQYF.

CDR3 DNA: TGTGCCAGCAGCTTAGCCGGGGTAGAAAAACTGTTTTTT. It specifies CASSLAGVEKLFF. The rearrangement joins TRBV7-2 to TRBJ1-4, with D unresolved. Looked up from germline, CDR1 is SGHTA and CDR2 is FQGNSA. The CDR3 has 13 amino acids. V was shortened by 0 bases and J by 8 bases, with 7 bases between the two germline ends.

A few counts support this clone. The J gene is TRBJ2-7, the V gene TRBV2, with TRBD2 matching over 10 bases. The germline V gene has CDR1 SNHLY and CDR2 FYNNEI. J lost 1 base, V lost 5 bases, and 2 bases had no gene match. This CDR3 region has 14 residues. Written as DNA, the CDR3 is TGTGCCAGCAGTTTGACTAGCGGGTCCTACGAGCAGTACTTC. This encodes CASSLTSGSYEQYF.

The chain joins TRBV7-9 to TRBJ1-2; 9 bases align to TRBD1. Germline CDR1 reads SEHNR; CDR2 reads FQNEAQ (reference sequence). With 5 bases clipped from V and 8 bases from J, the junction kept 12 bases outside the gene matches. The CDR3 extends over 15 amino acids. The DNA of the CDR3 is TGTGCCAGCAGCCCGGGACAGGGTAGGATAGTGGGCTACACCTTC. It specifies CASSPGQGRIVGYTF.

The chain has TRBV28 and TRBJ2-5, with TRBD1 matching 7 bases. Per germline, CDR1 MDHEN and CDR2 SYDVKM. The CDR3 has 14 residues. With 5 bases clipped from V and 6 bases from J, the junction kept 9 bases outside the gene matches. The CDR3 nucleotides are TGTGCCAGCAGTCCCTCAGACAGGGTTAAGACCCAGTACTTC. It specifies CASSPSDRVKTQYF. The complete variable domain, with remaining parts taken from reference TRBV28 and TRBJ2-5, reads DVKVTQSSRYLVKRTGEKVFLECVQDMDHENMFWYRQDPGLGLRLIYFSYDVKMKEKGDIPEGYSVSREKKERFSLILESASTNQTSMYLCASSPSDRVKTQYFGPGTRLLVL.

This sequence joins TRBV25-1 and TRBJ2-1; D might be TRBD2 (5 bases). Germline V gene data show CDR1 as MGHDK and CDR2 as SYGVNS. Trimming stripped 3 bases from V and 0 bases from J, with 12 bases between. CDR3 length: 16 amino acids. The chain's CDR3 is CASSDAGISSYNEQFF. DNA for the CDR3: TGTGCCAGCAGTGACGCCGGGATCAGCTCCTACAATGAGCAGTTCTTC. Full variable domain (remainder filled in from reference TRBV25-1 and TRBJ2-1): EADIYQTPRYLVIGTGKKITLECSQTMGHDKMYWYQQDPGMELHLIHYSYGVNSTEKGDLSSESTVSRIRTEHFPLTLESARPSHTSQYLCASSDAGISSYNEQFFGPGTRLTVL.

This clone was detected only a few times. The chain uses TRBV29-1 and TRBJ2-5; 7 positions agree with TRBD1. The germline V gene encodes CDR1 SQVTM and CDR2 ANQGSEA. The CDR3 is 14 amino acids. Trimming at V came to 6 bases and at J to 5 bases, leaving 12 bases not matched to a gene. The CDR3 reads CSVETWGQWETQYF. In DNA form, the CDR3 reads TGCAGCGTCGAAACATGGGGACAGTGGGAGACCCAGTACTTC.

This sequence joins TRBV19 and TRBJ2-5; D uncertain. Germline V gives CDR1 LNHDA, CDR2 SQIVND (reference sequence). The CDR3 loop spans 14 amino acids. Trimming removed 3 bases from V and 6 bases from J, with 14 bases in between. Here the CDR3 reads CASSISGSPQTQYF. The DNA of the CDR3 is TGTGCCAGTAGTATCAGTGGCAGTCCTCAGACCCAGTACTTC.

This clone appeared a single time. V is TRBV4-3 and J is TRBJ1-1; TRBD1 might be the D (6 bases). There are 17 residues in the CDR3. Germline V gene data show CDR1 as LGHNA and CDR2 as YSLEER. V lost 5 bases and J 0 bases, leaving 19 bases between the germline ends. The CDR3 bases are TGCGCCAGCAGCTCCGGACAGTGGGGTACCATGAACACTGAAGCTTTCTTT. It specifies CASSSGQWGTMNTEAFF.

This clone was seen just once. The chain employs TRBV30 and TRBJ2-4; 13 nucleotides agree with TRBD2. The CDR3 extends over 18 amino acids. CDR1 and CDR2 from the germline V gene are GTSNPN and SVGIG (reference sequence). V lost 1 base, J lost 1 base, and 7 bases stayed unmatched. The CDR3 protein is CAWSETSGRQGAKNIQYF. In nucleotides, the CDR3 is TGTGCCTGGAGTGAGACTAGCGGGAGGCAGGGGGCCAAAAACATTCAGTACTTC.

This chain connects TRBV6-1 to TRBJ2-5, with 9 positions matching TRBD2. V trimming: 2 bases; J trimming: 5 bases; junction bases outside the gene matches: 9. CDR3 length: 16 residues. The germline V gene has CDR1 MNHNS and CDR2 SASEGT. CDR3 loop: CASSERVAGAWETQYF. DNA for the CDR3: TGTGCCAGCAGTGAACGGGTAGCGGGGGCCTGGGAGACCCAGTACTTC.

The chain is built from TRBV30 and TRBJ1-1; D might be TRBD1 (5 bases). Deletions cut 1 base from V and 3 bases from J, with 12 bases between. This CDR3 is 14 amino acids long. The V gene's germline CDR1 is GTSNPN and CDR2 SVGIG (reference sequence). The CDR3 DNA is TGTGCCTGGAGTGAAACAGGTGACTACACTGAAGCTTTCTTT. Its protein product is CAWSETGDYTEAFF.

This chain connects TRBV5-1 to TRBJ2-5; tentative D call: TRBD2 (6 bases). The V gene's germline CDR1 is SGHRS and CDR2 YFSETQ. Between the trimmed V and J ends, which lost 3 bases and 4 bases, there was a span of 16 bases. This CDR3 spans 15 amino acids. The CDR3 nucleotides read TGCGCCAGCAGCTCTTCCCTTAGCGGCGCAGAGACCCAGTACTTC. This codes for CASSSSLSGAETQYF.

The gene calls are TRBV5-4 and TRBJ2-5; 7 positions agree with TRBD1. CDR1 and CDR2 (germline): SGHNT, YYREEE (reference sequence). J lost 1 base, V lost 1 base, and 13 bases had no gene match. This CDR3 region has 18 residues. The CDR3 DNA is TGTGCCAGCAGCTTGTACGGTCCGGGACAGCGTTCCCAAGAGACCCAGTACTTC. Amino acid sequence: CASSLYGPGQRSQETQYF.